These 9 T cell receptor beta chains were sequenced from one sample in a study of blood T cell repertoires in COVID-19. Profiled with immunoSEQ multiplex PCR; TCRdb holds only in-frame clones, not every one. The profile shows about 140,000 clones, approximately 82% of them singletons. The sequencing input was peripheral blood. Source of these receptors: a human donor in a cohort sampled during active COVID-19.

The gene calls are TRBV19 and TRBJ2-2, with 10 bases matching TRBD2. Germline CDR1 and CDR2: LNHDA and SQIVND (reference sequence). V trimming: 5 bases; J trimming: 2 bases; junction bases outside the gene matches: 8. The CDR3 loop spans 17 amino acids. CDR3 protein: CASSPPRLAGNTGELFF. DNA for the CDR3: TGTGCCAGTAGTCCACCCCGACTAGCGGGTAACACCGGGGAGCTGTTTTTT.

The count of this clone is one. The DNA of the CDR3 is TGTGCCAGCAGTGAGATCGGGGGTGATGGCTACACCTTC. Residues: CASSEIGGDGYTF. J is TRBJ1-2 and V is TRBV2; weak D call: TRBD1 (5 bases). Germline V gene data show CDR1 as SNHLY and CDR2 as FYNNEI. The CDR3 runs 13 residues. V was pared by 3 bases and J by 6 bases, with 11 bases between.

V is TRBV3-1 (or the pseudogene TRBV3-2) and J is TRBJ2-1, with 12 bases fitting TRBD2. The CDR3 contains 15 residues. CDR1 LGHDT and CDR2 YNNKEL come from the germline V gene (reference sequence). V was clipped by 5 bases and J by 6 bases; unmatched bases: 5. The CDR3 loop reads CASSFLAGGGNEQFF. In DNA form, the CDR3 reads TGTGCCAGCAGCTTTCTAGCGGGAGGGGGCAATGAGCAGTTCTTC.

The rearrangement links TRBV18 to TRBJ1-2, with TRBD1 matching over 7 bases. This CDR3 contains 18 residues. V lost 4 bases and J lost 2; bases outside the gene matches: 16. Germline assignment: CDR1 KGHSH and CDR2 LQKENI. Here the CDR3 reads CASSQTGASSNWNYGYTF. The DNA of the CDR3 is TGTGCCAGCTCACAAACAGGGGCGTCGAGTAATTGGAACTATGGCTACACCTTC. The variable domain in full, completed from reference TRBV18 and TRBJ1-2, reads NAGVMQNPRHLVRRRGQEARLRCSPMKGHSHVYWYRQLPEEGLKFMVYLQKENIIDESGMPKERFSAEFPKEGPSILRIQQVVRGDSAAYFCASSQTGASSNWNYGYTFGSGTRLTVV.

This clone came up a few times. This rearrangement joins TRBV5-1 to TRBJ1-6; no definite D call. This CDR3 is built from 16 residues. Germline V gives CDR1 SGHRS, CDR2 YFSETQ. The V end was cut by 4 bases, the J end by 0 bases, with 11 bases between. CDR3 residues: CASSLDGNSYNSPLHF. DNA of the CDR3: TGCGCCAGCAGCCTGGATGGCAACTCCTATAATTCACCCCTCCACTTT.

The gene calls are TRBV1 and TRBJ2-3; TRBD2, the D gene given by the table, was not confirmed from the DNA. TRBV1 is flagged as a pseudogene. The CDR3 covers 17 residues. Here the CDR3 reads CTSSHPLGTSGRDTQYF. CDR3 coding DNA: TGCACCAGCAGCCATCCCCTAGGGACTAGCGGGAGAGATACGCAGTATTTT.

This rearrangement joins TRBV6-2 or TRBV6-3 to TRBJ2-5, with 7 bases lining up with TRBD2. This CDR3 contains 16 residues. Germline lookup yields CDR1 MNHEY and CDR2 SVGEGT. The V segment lost 2 bases and the J segment 5 bases; nucleotides outside the gene matches: 11. The CDR3 coding sequence is TGTGCCAGCAGTTACATGGACTACCCCGGGGGGGAGACCCAGTACTTC. Translating gives CASSYMDYPGGETQYF.

This clone has only one observation. The CDR3 here is CASSLDQGKQPQHF. The CDR3 DNA reads TGTGCCAGCAGCCTGGACCAGGGGAAACAGCCCCAGCATTTT. The genes are TRBV7-2 and TRBJ1-5; TRBD1 is a possible D gene (6 bases). The length of the CDR3 is 14 residues. Trimming stripped 5 bases from V and 7 bases from J, with 15 bases between. The germline CDR1 and CDR2 sequences are SGHTA and FQGNSA.

The chain joins TRBV5-4 to TRBJ2-3; 14 bases fit TRBD2. With 4 bases clipped from V and 5 bases from J, the junction kept 6 bases outside the gene matches. CDR1 SGHNT and CDR2 YYREEE come from the germline V gene (reference sequence). The CDR3 has 16 residues. The DNA of the CDR3 is TGTGCCAGCAGCGCGGGACTAGCGGGAGTCGGAGATACGCAGTATTTT. Amino acids: CASSAGLAGVGDTQYF. The variable domain in full, with the rest retrieved from reference TRBV5-4 and TRBJ2-3, is ETGVTQSPTHLIKTRGQQVTLRCSSQSGHNTVSWYQQALGQGPQFIFQYYREEENGRGNFPPRFSGLQFPNYSSELNVNALELDDSALYLCASSAGLAGVGDTQYFGPGTRLTVL.